This TCR beta chain was recorded in a study of blood T cells in healthy people across ages. Whole-study findings and limits: Comparison with aged donors showed that long-lived donors had more naive CD4+ cells and higher diversity. Naive and antigen-experienced cells were not separated, limiting conclusive comparison.

In regard to this clonotype: What it recognizes is unknown.

Every sample yielded at least 6 million isolated PBMCs. The CDR3 has 15 amino acids. Germline-derived CDR1 and CDR2 are LGHNA and YSLEER. The V and J ends lost 3 bases and 3 bases respectively, with 15 bases between them. Alongside a J-beta primer mix, a sample-barcoded 5' primer served in a second PCR lasting about 7 to 11 cycles. Any given sample supplied a minimum of 2.5 million CDR3-containing paired-end reads. One entry per CDR3 protein results from TCRdb running MiXCR on the 5' RACE reads. The data show fewer than 1,000,000 distinct CDR3 sequences, approximately 48% seen once. The sequencing sample was made of blood. This clonotype was obtained from a man between 60 and 75 years old in good health. This chain joins TRBV4-3 and TRBJ2-7; perhaps TRBD2 as D (5 bases). CDR3 sequence reads: CASSQGASRYYEQYF. The CDR3 region has the DNA TGCGCCAGCAGCCAGGGAGCTAGCAGATACTACGAGCAGTACTTC.